A single sample is the source of the 14 T cell receptor beta chains below, sequenced in a study of cytomegalovirus exposure and HLA in healthy donors. With 60 Vbeta and 13 Jbeta primers, the PCR was carried out. Only in-frame clones appear in the TCRdb table, and some are missing; sequencing was by immunoSEQ multiplex PCR. Of roughly 110,000 clones listed, roughly 73% are singletons. Sequenced: PBMCs. These receptor sequences come from a man aged 25 to 40 in good health and CMV-seronegative.

The table lists this clone with a few counts. The chain is built from TRBV28 and TRBJ2-5; 12 bases are shared with TRBD1. Germline values: CDR1 MDHEN, CDR2 SYDVKM. The V gene end was trimmed by 8 bases and the J gene end by 5 bases; junction bases not matched to a gene: 12. The CDR3 runs 16 residues. The CDR3 is CASRDRGRSDWETQYF. The CDR3, as DNA: TGTGCCAGCCGGGACAGGGGGCGCTCGGATTGGGAGACCCAGTACTTC.

About this clone: Additional DNA sequences in this sample encode the identical CDR3. The chain joins TRBV28 to TRBJ2-1, with 15 positions matching TRBD2. The CDR3 runs to 16 residues. Germline V gives CDR1 MDHEN, CDR2 SYDVKM. V dropped 4 bases and J dropped 9; count of bases not matched to a gene: 7. The CDR3 loop reads CASSSPGLAGGGEQFF. The CDR3 nucleotides are TGTGCCAGCAGTTCCCCGGGACTAGCGGGAGGTGGTGAGCAGTTCTTC.

The genes are TRBV19 and TRBJ1-5; 7 nucleotides match TRBD1. Germline assignment: CDR1 LNHDA and CDR2 SQIVND (reference sequence). The trim removed 1 base at V and 2 bases at J, leaving 8 bases unmatched. CDR3 length: 17 amino acids. CDR3 sequence reads: CASSIGAGGGGNQPQHF. Written as DNA, the CDR3 is TGTGCCAGTAGTATAGGGGCAGGGGGAGGTGGCAATCAGCCCCAGCATTTT.

This clone was observed a handful of times. The chain employs TRBV6-6 and TRBJ1-2; 7 bases line up with TRBD1. After removal of 5 bases from V and 0 bases from J, the junction contained 6 bases not matched to a gene. The CDR3 is 15 residues long. Germline V gives CDR1 MNHNY, CDR2 SVGAGI (reference sequence). The CDR3 DNA follows: TGTGCCAGCAGTCTTAAACAGGGGACTAACTATGGCTACACCTTC. Its protein product is CASSLKQGTNYGYTF.

The chain couples TRBV5-4 to TRBJ2-1; 8 nucleotides agree with TRBD2. This CDR3 contains 16 residues. Losses at the gene ends were 4 bases for V and 4 bases for J; bases not matched to a gene: 10. Per the germline V gene, CDR1 is SGHNT and CDR2 is YYREEE (reference sequence). This CDR3 is CASSENGGASYNEQFF. The CDR3 DNA reads as TGTGCCAGCAGCGAAAACGGGGGGGCGTCATACAATGAGCAGTTCTTC.

The chain couples TRBV2 to TRBJ1-2; tentatively, D is TRBD1 (5 bases). The V end lost 1 base, the J end lost 4 bases, and 10 bases lay between the germline ends. Germline V gene lookup returns CDR1 SNHLY and CDR2 FYNNEI. CDR3 size: 14 residues. The CDR3 spells CASSEDTGGYGYTF. The CDR3 DNA reads as TGTGCCAGCAGTGAAGATACGGGGGGCTATGGCTACACCTTC.

The gene calls are TRBV7-3 and TRBJ2-1, with 8 bases matching TRBD2. The V and J ends lost 1 base and 0 bases, in that order; junction bases with no gene match: 11. The CDR3 is made up of 19 amino acids. Germline assignment: CDR1 SGHTA and CDR2 FQGTGA. In nucleotides, the CDR3 is TGTGCCAGCAGCTTAATTCCAGCGGGAGTCTCGAGCTCCTACAATGAGCAGTTCTTC. Translation gives CASSLIPAGVSSSYNEQFF.

This clone was counted a single time. The chain combines TRBV11-2 with TRBJ2-3; TRBD2 matches at 12 bases. Germline CDR1 is SGHAT and CDR2 is FQNNGV. The V and J ends lost 3 bases and 3 bases, in that order; junction bases with no gene match: 10. This CDR3 spans 18 amino acids. CDR3 sequence: CASSFTGLAGGRTDTQYF. The CDR3 bases are TGTGCCAGCAGCTTCACGGGGCTAGCGGGGGGGAGGACAGATACGCAGTATTTT.

This chain uses TRBV28 with TRBJ1-2, with TRBD1 matching 7 bases. Germline V CDR1 and CDR2: MDHEN, SYDVKM. V was pared by 5 bases and J by 4 bases, with 16 bases of the junction left unmatched. CDR3 size: 17 residues. CDR3 sequence reads: CASSPIRDRLSTYGYTF. The CDR3, as DNA: TGTGCCAGCAGTCCCATCAGGGACAGACTATCAACCTATGGCTACACCTTC.

The rearrangement joins TRBV27 to TRBJ2-3, with 11 bases that match TRBD1. The V gene end was trimmed by 4 bases and the J gene end by 6 bases; junction bases not matched to a gene: 9. Germline CDR1 reads MNHEY; CDR2 reads SMNVEV (reference sequence). CDR3 length: 16 amino acids. The CDR3 sequence is CASSSGTGGVRDTQYF. The CDR3 coding sequence is TGTGCCAGCAGTTCCGGGACAGGGGGAGTCAGGGATACGCAGTATTTT.

This sequence joins TRBV2 and TRBJ1-4; D gene unclear. CDR1 is SNHLY, CDR2 FYNNEI, per germline. V was clipped by 9 bases and J by 8 bases, with 13 bases between them. The CDR3 totals 12 residues. The DNA for the CDR3 is TGTGCCAGTACACCACCGGGGGAAAAACTGTTTTTT. Protein: CASTPPGEKLFF.

This clone came up a few times. The chain is built from TRBV28 and TRBJ1-5; TRBD1 aligns across 8 bases. Germline CDR1 and CDR2: MDHEN and SYDVKM. The V segment lost 6 bases and the J segment 4 bases; nucleotides outside the gene matches: 14. This CDR3 has 17 residues. CDR3 nucleotides: TGTGCCAGCAGCTCCGACAGGGGCCTTAGCGGGAATCAGCCCCAGCATTTT. Protein sequence: CASSSDRGLSGNQPQHF.

The chain uses TRBV28 and TRBJ1-5, with 12 bases identical to TRBD1. This CDR3 region has 19 residues. After removal of 7 bases from V and 0 bases from J, the junction contained 13 bases not matched to a gene. CDR1 is MDHEN and CDR2 is SYDVKM in the germline V gene. The CDR3 is CASTTSGTGGFYSNQPQHF. The CDR3 DNA sequence: TGTGCCAGCACTACATCCGGGACAGGGGGCTTTTATAGCAATCAGCCCCAGCATTTT.

V gene TRBV6-1 combines with J gene TRBJ2-5; D is unresolved. This CDR3 is built from 14 residues. In germline, CDR1 is MNHNS, CDR2 SASEGT. V lost 6 bases, J lost 5 bases, and 16 bases lay in between. The DNA for the CDR3 is TGTGCCAGCAGCCCTTCGGGTAGCCGGGAGACCCAGTACTTC. It is translated as CASSPSGSRETQYF.